This TCR beta chain was captured in a study of blood T cell repertoires in COVID-19. Profiled with immunoSEQ multiplex PCR; TCRdb holds only in-frame clones, not every one. In the table there are roughly 100,000 clones, over 80% of which are singletons. Concerning this clone: Relative to the germline gene, one junction end is altered; a read error may explain this.

The CDR3 extends over 17 amino acids. From germline, CDR1 is MNHNS and CDR2 SASEGT. Input material: peripheral blood. This receptor was taken from a woman aged 50 to 60 in a cohort sampled during active COVID-19. This chain connects TRBV6-1 to TRBJ2-4, with 13 bases lining up with TRBD2. The CDR3 reads CASSAGTSGIARNIQYF. CDR3 coding DNA: TGTGCCAGCAGTGCCGGGACTAGCGGGATAGCCAGAAACATTCAGTACTTC.